The clone carrying this T cell receptor (beta chain) was seen many times. The target antigen is unknown. The sample is drawn from a study of response to subunit inactivated influenza vaccine. General observations from the study: That few new T cells are recruited by each seasonal influenza vaccination was the authors' suggestion.

The length of the CDR3 is 12 residues. Germline lookup yields CDR1 MNHEY and CDR2 SVGEGT. The germline V and J ends were trimmed by 6 bases and 8 bases, with 13 bases remaining between them. A single record per CDR3 protein comes from TCRdb applying MiXCR to the RT-PCR reads. The sample has 300,000 to 350,000 distinct CDR3 sequences, about 20% seen once. The clonotype comes from a man aged 45 to 75 who received an inactivated influenza vaccine. This specimen consisted of PBMCs from blood, obtained about 20 months after vaccination. The V gene is TRBV6-2 or TRBV6-3, the J gene TRBJ1-2; D gene uncertain. The CDR3 here is CASSTTLEGYTF. CDR3 in DNA: TGTGCCAGCAGCACCACTTTAGAAGGCTACACCTTC.